A selection of T cell receptor beta chains follows, all from one sample in a study of CD8 T cells in ankylosing spondylitis. TCRdb processed the 5' RACE reads anew with MiXCR; each CDR3 protein has one entry. In the table there are 150,000 to 200,000 distinct CDR3 sequences, 15% to 20% of which are singletons. Specimen: blood, either unsorted or a sorted T cell fraction (not recorded which). The receptors shown here come from a male donor between 5 and 35 years old with ankylosing spondylitis or in good health (not recorded which). Both conserved end residues are part of each CDR3. A D gene is named only where the DNA matches it firmly. The listing skips clone size in some rows; elsewhere it reads once, few, many or a size class.

size: many
D: .
V: TRBV7-2
J: TRBJ2-6
DNA: TGTGCCAGCAGCTTAAAGGGCGGGATCCCCTCTGGGGCCAACGTCCTGACTTTC
CDR3: CASSLKGGIPSGANVLTF

size: .
D: .
V: TRBV28
J: TRBJ2-5
DNA: TGTGCCAGCAATAACAGGCCTCCGGAGACCCAGTACTTC
CDR3: CASNNRPPETQYF

size: many
D: TRBD1
V: TRBV6-5
J: TRBJ1-2
DNA: TGTGCCAGCAGTTACACGGACAGGGGTCTATCGGGCTACACCTTC
CDR3: CASSYTDRGLSGYTF

size: many
D: .
V: TRBV7-6
J: TRBJ1-5
DNA: TGTGCCAGCAGCCCACAGATTAGCAATCAGCCCCAGCATTTT
CDR3: CASSPQISNQPQHF

size: many
D: TRBD1
V: TRBV6-2/TRBV6-3
J: TRBJ2-3
DNA: TGTGCCAGCAGTTACGTCGACAGGGAAATCACAGATACGCAGTATTTT
CDR3: CASSYVDREITDTQYF

size: many
D: .
V: TRBV5-1
J: TRBJ1-2
DNA: TGCGCCAGCAGCTTGGTCGGGATAACGTACGCGGGCTACACCTTC
CDR3: CASSLVGITYAGYTF

size: many
D: TRBD2
V: TRBV3-1
J: TRBJ2-1
DNA: TGTGCCAGCAGCCAAGATCCTGCCAGCCTAGCGGGAGACTACAATGAGCAGTTCTTC
CDR3: CASSQDPASLAGDYNEQFF

size: many
D: .
V: TRBV4-3
J: TRBJ2-6
DNA: TGCGCCAGCAGCCTAGTTCCCTCTGGGGCCAACGTCCTGACTTTC
CDR3: CASSLVPSGANVLTF

size: many
D: .
V: TRBV5-1
J: TRBJ1-1
DNA: TGCGCCAGCACCCCCGGTGGCAGGGTGAACACTGAAGCTTTCTTT
CDR3: CASTPGGRVNTEAFF

size: many
D: .
V: TRBV12-3/TRBV12-4
J: TRBJ2-7
DNA: TGTGCCAGCAGTCAATTCTACGAGCAGTACTTC
CDR3: CASSQFYEQYF

size: many
D: .
V: TRBV20-1
J: TRBJ2-5
DNA: TGCAGTGCTAGAGGGTCAGGTCGTAGGATGGAGACCCAGTACTTC
CDR3: CSARGSGRRMETQYF

size: many
D: .
V: TRBV6-5
J: TRBJ2-1
DNA: TGTGCCAGCAGTCCGAGGGGACTCAGATATACTTATGAGCAGTTCTTC
CDR3: CASSPRGLRYTYEQFF

size: .
D: .
V: TRBV6-5
J: TRBJ2-7
DNA: TGTGCCAGCAGCCCAGACAGGTGGTCCTACGAGCAGTACTTC
CDR3: CASSPDRWSYEQYF

size: .
D: .
V: TRBV20-1
J: TRBJ2-1
DNA: TGCAGTGCTAGGCCGGAGCACAATGAGCAGTTCTTC
CDR3: CSARPEHNEQFF

size: many
D: .
V: TRBV5-1
J: TRBJ2-1
DNA: TGCGCCAGCAGCGCAGCCGGGACCGTGGGCAATGAGCAGTTCTTC
CDR3: CASSAAGTVGNEQFF

size: many
D: .
V: TRBV5-1
J: TRBJ2-1
DNA: TGCGCCAGCAGCCGGGGCCTGGATGAGCAGTTCTTC
CDR3: CASSRGLDEQFF

size: .
D: .
V: TRBV7-9
J: TRBJ2-3
DNA: TGTGCCAGCAGCTTAGTTCCGGGGACAGATACGCAGTATTTT
CDR3: CASSLVPGTDTQYF

size: .
D: .
V: TRBV7-6
J: TRBJ2-5
DNA: TGTGCCAGCAGCCCGGGACCAGGAGAGACCCAGTACTTC
CDR3: CASSPGPGETQYF

size: .
D: TRBD1
V: TRBV20-1
J: TRBJ2-1
DNA: TGCAGTGTCCGGATCCCGGGACAGGGTAACAATGAGCAGTTCTTC
CDR3: CSVRIPGQGNNEQFF

size: once
D: .
V: TRBV14
J: TRBJ2-1
DNA: TGTGCCAGCAGCATTAGCTGGCAACCCGCGGCGAGCTCCTACAATGAGCAGTTCTTC
CDR3: CASSISWQPAASSYNEQFF

size: many
D: .
V: TRBV29-1
J: TRBJ2-4
DNA: TGCAGCGTTGATCGGGAAAACATTCAGTACTTC
CDR3: CSVDRENIQYF

size: many
D: .
V: TRBV18
J: TRBJ1-1
DNA: TGTGCCAGCTCACCAGGACAGAGGAACACTGAAGCTTTCTTT
CDR3: CASSPGQRNTEAFF

size: many
D: .
V: TRBV12-3/TRBV12-4
J: TRBJ1-1
DNA: TGTGCCAGCAGTTTATTATTTAGAACTGAAGCTTTCTTT
CDR3: CASSLLFRTEAFF

size: many
D: TRBD2
V: TRBV28
J: TRBJ2-7
DNA: TGTGCCAGCAGTCCACCTAACCCGACTAGCGGGAGTGCCTACGAGCAGTACTTC
CDR3: CASSPPNPTSGSAYEQYF

size: many
D: TRBD1
V: TRBV4-3
J: TRBJ2-2
DNA: TGCGCCAGCAGCCTTGGGACAGGGGGCACCGGGGAGCTGTTTTTT
CDR3: CASSLGTGGTGELFF

size: .
D: .
V: TRBV20-1
J: TRBJ2-5
DNA: TGCAGTGCTGCCCGGACGGCCCAAGAGACCCAGTACTTC
CDR3: CSAARTAQETQYF

size: many
D: .
V: TRBV12-3/TRBV12-4
J: TRBJ2-6
DNA: TGTGCCAGCAGTTTCCAGATCTCTGGGGCCAACGTCCTGACTTTC
CDR3: CASSFQISGANVLTF

size: many
D: TRBD2
V: TRBV7-3
J: TRBJ2-6
DNA: TGTGCCAGCAGCTTAATAGGCGGGAGAGGGGCCAACGTCCTGACTTTC
CDR3: CASSLIGGRGANVLTF

size: many
D: .
V: TRBV20-1
J: TRBJ2-1
DNA: TGCAGTGCTATGGCGGGCGGAAGCTTCTACAATGAGCAGTTCTTC
CDR3: CSAMAGGSFYNEQFF

size: .
D: TRBD1
V: TRBV18
J: TRBJ2-1
DNA: TGTGCCAGCTCACCACCGGCGACAGGGTCCCTCTACAATGAGCAGTTCTTC
CDR3: CASSPPATGSLYNEQFF

size: many
D: .
V: TRBV6-2/TRBV6-3
J: TRBJ2-7
DNA: TGTGCCAGCAGTTACGGGCAGAGACAGATGACCTACGAGCAGTACTTC
CDR3: CASSYGQRQMTYEQYF

size: many
D: .
V: TRBV2
J: TRBJ2-1
DNA: TGTGCCAGCAGGGTACCGCGTTCCTACAATGAGCAGTTCTTC
CDR3: CASRVPRSYNEQFF

size: many
D: .
V: TRBV19
J: TRBJ2-1
DNA: TGTGCCAGTAGTATGGTAGGGGTGAATGAGCAGTTCTTC
CDR3: CASSMVGVNEQFF

size: .
D: .
V: TRBV6-2/TRBV6-3
J: TRBJ1-1
DNA: TGTGCCAGCAGTTACCCCGGGCCCGCTGAAGCTTTCTTT
CDR3: CASSYPGPAEAFF

size: many
D: .
V: TRBV7-6
J: TRBJ2-2
DNA: TGTGCCAGCAGCTTAGCGCTAGGGGACCTCGGCGGGGAGCTGTTTTTT
CDR3: CASSLALGDLGGELFF

size: many
D: .
V: TRBV14
J: TRBJ1-5
DNA: TGTGCCAGCAGCCAAGTCGCGGGAAGGCCCCAGCATTTT
CDR3: CASSQVAGRPQHF

size: many
D: TRBD2
V: TRBV20-1
J: TRBJ2-5
DNA: TGCAGTGCTAGATCCGGGACTAGCGGGAGCCAGGAGACCCAGTACTTC
CDR3: CSARSGTSGSQETQYF

size: many
D: TRBD2
V: TRBV7-9
J: TRBJ2-3
DNA: TGTGCCAGCAGCGTACGACTAGCGGGAGCAGGAGATACGCAGTATTTT
CDR3: CASSVRLAGAGDTQYF

size: .
D: .
V: TRBV5-1
J: TRBJ2-5
DNA: TGCGCCAGCAGCCCCCCTGTAGGGAGGGAGACCCAGTACTTC
CDR3: CASSPPVGRETQYF

size: many
D: TRBD1
V: TRBV6-2/TRBV6-3
J: TRBJ1-5
DNA: TGTGCCAGCAGCCCACCGACAGGGGACAATCAGCCCCAGCATTTT
CDR3: CASSPPTGDNQPQHF

size: once
D: .
V: TRBV15
J: TRBJ1-6
DNA: TGTGCCACCAGCGGATCCCTGGATTCACCCCTCCACTTT
CDR3: CATSGSLDSPLHF

size: many
D: .
V: TRBV20-1
J: TRBJ1-2
DNA: TGCAGTGCTACCGTACAGGATAACTATGGCTACACCTTC
CDR3: CSATVQDNYGYTF

size: many
D: TRBD2
V: TRBV2
J: TRBJ2-1
DNA: TGTGCCAGCTGGCGGGAGACTAACTCCTACAATGAGCAGTTCTTC
CDR3: CASWRETNSYNEQFF

size: many
D: .
V: TRBV7-9
J: TRBJ2-2
DNA: TGTGCCAGCAGCAACGCGAACACCGGGGAGCTGTTTTTT
CDR3: CASSNANTGELFF

size: many
D: .
V: TRBV9
J: TRBJ1-1
DNA: TGTGCCAGCAGCGTAGGCCCCCCCAATGTTAACACTGAAGCTTTCTTT
CDR3: CASSVGPPNVNTEAFF

size: .
D: TRBD1
V: TRBV7-9
J: TRBJ1-1
DNA: TGTGCCAGCAGGGAGAGACAGGGAGGTGAAGCTTTCTTT
CDR3: CASRERQGGEAFF

size: .
D: .
V: TRBV20-1
J: TRBJ2-1
DNA: TGCAGTGCTGACACTAGCAAGAATGAGCAGTTCTTC
CDR3: CSADTSKNEQFF

size: many
D: .
V: TRBV11-2
J: TRBJ2-3
DNA: TGTGCCAGCAGCTTAGAGATCCCCCGGGGGCAGTATTTT
CDR3: CASSLEIPRGQYF

size: many
D: TRBD2
V: TRBV29-1
J: TRBJ2-1
DNA: TGCAGCGTCCGACCGGGACTAGCGGGAGGGCCTGGTTACAATGAGCAGTTCTTC
CDR3: CSVRPGLAGGPGYNEQFF

size: many
D: .
V: TRBV30
J: TRBJ2-5
DNA: TGTGCCTGGAGTTTTATTGTGGGTGGTGGGAAAGAGACCCAGTACTTC
CDR3: CAWSFIVGGGKETQYF

size: many
D: TRBD2
V: TRBV4-3
J: TRBJ2-1
DNA: TGCGCCAGCAGCCAGCAGAGACTAGCGGGAGATGATGAGCAGTTCTTC
CDR3: CASSQQRLAGDDEQFF

size: .
D: .
V: TRBV13
J: TRBJ2-1
DNA: TGTGCCAGCAGCGCGAGAAGAGGGAATGAGCAGTTCTTC
CDR3: CASSARRGNEQFF

size: many
D: TRBD2
V: TRBV5-1
J: TRBJ2-1
DNA: TGCGCCAGCAGCTCCCGACTAGCCAAAAGCTCCTACAATGAGCAGTTCTTC
CDR3: CASSSRLAKSSYNEQFF

size: .
D: .
V: TRBV11-3
J: TRBJ2-1
DNA: TGTGCCAGCAGCCCGAGCGGACCGGGATACGATGAGCAGTTCTTC
CDR3: CASSPSGPGYDEQFF

size: many
D: .
V: TRBV24-1
J: TRBJ2-1
DNA: TGTGCCACCAGTGAATACGATGAGCAGTTCTTC
CDR3: CATSEYDEQFF

size: many
D: .
V: TRBV28
J: TRBJ2-5
DNA: TGTGCCAGCAGTATCACAGGGAAGGAGACCCAGTACTTC
CDR3: CASSITGKETQYF

size: .
D: .
V: TRBV29-1
J: TRBJ1-4
DNA: TGCAGCGTTGGGGGGCTTAATGAAAAACTGTTTTTT
CDR3: CSVGGLNEKLFF

size: many
D: TRBD2
V: TRBV20-1
J: TRBJ2-7
DNA: TGCAGTGCTACGCAGCGGGAGCGCTACGAGCAGTACTTC
CDR3: CSATQRERYEQYF

size: many
D: .
V: TRBV12-5
J: TRBJ2-3
DNA: TGTGCTAGTGGTTTGGTACAGTTTTCAGATACGCAGTATTTT
CDR3: CASGLVQFSDTQYF